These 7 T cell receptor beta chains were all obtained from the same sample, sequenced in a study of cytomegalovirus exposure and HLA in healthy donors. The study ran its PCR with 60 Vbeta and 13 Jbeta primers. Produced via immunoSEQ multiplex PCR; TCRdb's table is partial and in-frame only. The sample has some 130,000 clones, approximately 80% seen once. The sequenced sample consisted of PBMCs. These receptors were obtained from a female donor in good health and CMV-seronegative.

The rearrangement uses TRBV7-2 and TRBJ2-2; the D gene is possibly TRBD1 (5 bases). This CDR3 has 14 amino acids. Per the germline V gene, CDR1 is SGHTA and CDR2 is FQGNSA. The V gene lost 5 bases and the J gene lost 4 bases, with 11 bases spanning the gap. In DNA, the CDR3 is TGTGCCAGCAGCCTTGGACATTTCACCGGGGAGCTGTTTTTT. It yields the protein CASSLGHFTGELFF.

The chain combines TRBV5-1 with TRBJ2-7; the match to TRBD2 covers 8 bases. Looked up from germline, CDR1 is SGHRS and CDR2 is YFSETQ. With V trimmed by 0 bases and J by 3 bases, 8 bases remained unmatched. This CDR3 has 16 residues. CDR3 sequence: CASSLERGGWYYEQYF. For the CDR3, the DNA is TGCGCCAGCAGCTTGGAACGGGGGGGGTGGTACTACGAGCAGTACTTC.

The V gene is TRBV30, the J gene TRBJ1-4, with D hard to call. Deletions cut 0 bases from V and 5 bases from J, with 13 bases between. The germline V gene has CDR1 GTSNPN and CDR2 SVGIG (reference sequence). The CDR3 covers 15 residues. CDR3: CAWSVVALRNEKLFF. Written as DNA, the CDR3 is TGTGCCTGGAGTGTAGTAGCTCTCCGGAATGAAAAACTGTTTTTT.

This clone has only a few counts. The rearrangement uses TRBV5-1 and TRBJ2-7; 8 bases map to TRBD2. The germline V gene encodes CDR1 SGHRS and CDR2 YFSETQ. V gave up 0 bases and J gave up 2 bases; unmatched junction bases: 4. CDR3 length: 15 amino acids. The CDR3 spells CASSLVSGTTYEQYF. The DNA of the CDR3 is TGCGCCAGCAGCTTGGTTAGCGGGACTACCTACGAGCAGTACTTC.

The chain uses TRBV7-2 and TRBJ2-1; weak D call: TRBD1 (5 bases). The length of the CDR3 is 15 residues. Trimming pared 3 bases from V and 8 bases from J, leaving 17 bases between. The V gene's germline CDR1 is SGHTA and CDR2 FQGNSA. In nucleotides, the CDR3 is TGTGCCAGCAGCTTTGTTAGGGGCCAGCTGCATGAGCAGTTCTTC. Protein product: CASSFVRGQLHEQFF.

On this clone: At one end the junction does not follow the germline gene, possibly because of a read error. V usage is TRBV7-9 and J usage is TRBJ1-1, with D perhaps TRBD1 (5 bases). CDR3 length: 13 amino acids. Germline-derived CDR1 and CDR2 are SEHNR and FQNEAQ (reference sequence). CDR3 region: CSSSFGQNTEAFF. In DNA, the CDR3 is TGTTCCAGCAGCTTCGGACAAAACACTGAAGCTTTCTTT.

Written as DNA, the CDR3 is TGTGCCAGCAGCTCCGAGGAGGCAGATACGCAGTATTTT. This codes for CASSSEEADTQYF. V usage is TRBV11-3 and J usage is TRBJ2-3; tentatively, D is TRBD2 (5 bases). Between the trimmed V and J ends, which lost 4 bases and 4 bases, there was a span of 9 bases. The CDR3 is made up of 13 amino acids. The germline V gene encodes CDR1 SGHNT and CDR2 YENEEA.